These 32 T cell receptor beta chains were sequenced from one sample in a study of T cells in Graves' hyperthyroidism and ophthalmopathy. Amplification yielded TCR beta CDR3 regions, with RNA transcripts as the source. The study used the HTBI primer set for a first-round RT-PCR of the TCR CDR3. MiXCR, run by TCRdb on the multiplex PCR reads, gives a single entry per CDR3 protein. The profile shows fewer than 350,000 distinct CDR3 sequences, roughly 13% of them singletons. Material for sequencing was blood. The receptors here all came from a woman aged 40 to 50 with Graves' hyperthyroidism.

This clonotype was detected many times. This chain uses TRBV7-9 with TRBJ1-1, with D possibly TRBD1 on 6 matching bases. Trimming took 6 bases from V and 4 from J, leaving 15 bases between them. The CDR3 is made up of 14 amino acids. CDR1 and CDR2 (germline): SEHNR, FQNEAQ (reference sequence). The CDR3: CASSYSRGSTEAFF. CDR3 DNA: TGTGCCAGCAGTTATTCCAGGGGCTCCACTGAAGCTTTCTTT.

This clonotype was seen at least ten times. This chain uses TRBV2 with TRBJ2-3; D possibly corresponds to TRBD2 (5 bases). This CDR3 is built from 16 residues. The V end lost 1 base, the J end lost 0 bases, and 11 bases lay between the germline ends. Germline CDR1 reads SNHLY; CDR2 reads FYNNEI. The CDR3 loop reads CASSEGTHSSTDTQYF. CDR3 DNA: TGTGCCAGCAGTGAAGGGACTCACTCCAGCACAGATACGCAGTATTTT.

This clonotype was counted many times. J is TRBJ2-7 and V is TRBV5-6; D is perhaps TRBD1 or TRBD2 (5 bases each). Germline V gene lookup returns CDR1 SGHDT and CDR2 YYEEEE. The CDR3 has 15 residues. Trimming left V 1 base short and J 1 base short, with 12 bases between. CDR3 loop: CASSLWGKRSYEQYF. CDR3 sequence (DNA): TGTGCCAGCAGCTTGTGGGGGAAGCGATCCTACGAGCAGTACTTC.

Ten or more counts support this clonotype. The chain recombines TRBV16 with TRBJ1-1; D gene ambiguous. Trimming took 5 bases from V and 4 from J, leaving 11 bases between them. CDR3 length: 13 amino acids. Germline V lookup: CDR1 KGHSY, CDR2 FQNENV. This CDR3 reads CASSGMRTTEAFF. The CDR3 region has the DNA TGTGCCAGCAGCGGAATGAGGACCACTGAAGCTTTCTTT. The entire variable domain, with the rest obtained from reference TRBV16 and TRBJ1-1, is as follows: GEEVAQTPKHLVRGEGQKAKLYCAPIKGHSYVFWYQQVLKNEFKFLISFQNENVFDETGMPKERFSAKCLPNSPCSLEIQATKLEDSAVYFCASSGMRTTEAFFGQGTRLTVV.

This clonotype was recorded a few times. The V call is TRBV19, the J call TRBJ2-1; D is ambiguous. The V and J ends lost 3 bases and 4 bases respectively, with 7 bases between them. Germline V gene lookup returns CDR1 LNHDA and CDR2 SQIVND (reference sequence). This CDR3 contains 13 residues. The CDR3 region has the DNA TGTGCCAGTAGTATTACGGTTTACAATGAGCAGTTCTTC. Translation gives CASSITVYNEQFF.

Concerning this clonotype itself: One base away lies a much larger clone, so this may be a sequencing read error. V and J are TRBV20-1 and TRBJ2-7, with TRBD1 matching 11 bases. Trimming removed 5 bases from V and 7 bases from J; junction bases left unmatched: 10. Germline CDR1 and CDR2: DFQATT and SNEGSKA (reference sequence). The CDR3 extends over 14 amino acids. CDR3 in amino acids: CSAFPGQGEDEQYF. CDR3 nucleotides: TGCAGTGCTTTCCCGGGACAGGGGGAAGATGAGCAGTACTTC.

This clonotype was observed a handful of times. The chain employs TRBV7-9 and TRBJ2-7; the match to TRBD1 covers 7 bases. This CDR3 is built from 17 residues. Trimming cost V 5 bases and J 6 bases; bases outside gene matches: 19. Per germline, CDR1 SEHNR and CDR2 FQNEAQ (reference sequence). The CDR3 region has the DNA TGTGCCAGCAGCCCTTTTAGAACAGGGGCGTCAAGTGGCGAGCAGTACTTC. Translated, it gives CASSPFRTGASSGEQYF.

This clonotype was counted many times. The rearrangement uses TRBV2 and TRBJ1-2, with 8 bases fitting TRBD1. The germline gives CDR1 SNHLY, CDR2 FYNNEI. The ends lost 9 bases at V and 2 bases at J; junction bases unmatched: 8. The CDR3 has 14 residues. As DNA, the CDR3 is TGTGCCAGGGAGGACAGGGCAACGAACTATGGCTACACCTTC. This sequence encodes CAREDRATNYGYTF.

The V call is TRBV20-1, the J call TRBJ2-7, with D perhaps matching TRBD2 (5 bases). This CDR3 has 15 amino acids. Germline values: CDR1 DFQATT, CDR2 SNEGSKA (reference sequence). V gave up 6 bases and J gave up 0 bases, with 18 bases separating them. CDR3 in amino acids: CSAKRTSTGSYEQYF. DNA of the CDR3: TGCAGTGCAAAACGGACTTCTACTGGCTCCTACGAGCAGTACTTC.

At least ten counts were recorded for this clonotype. The CDR3 sequence: CASRKLAGVYEQYF. In DNA, the CDR3 is TGTGCCAGCAGGAAACTAGCGGGAGTGTACGAGCAGTACTTC. This chain uses TRBV2 with TRBJ2-7; 11 positions agree with TRBD2. CDR1 is SNHLY, CDR2 FYNNEI, per germline. V dropped 6 bases and J dropped 4; count of bases not matched to a gene: 5. CDR3 size: 14 residues.

This clonotype has ten or more counts. The chain links TRBV4-1 to TRBJ1-1; D not resolved. Trimming took off 6 bases at V and 0 bases at J, with 11 bases between the two ends. The CDR3 covers 14 residues. CDR1 and CDR2 from the germline V gene are MGHRA and YSYEKL. CDR3: CASRRTGMNTEAFF. The CDR3 DNA follows: TGCGCCAGCAGACGGACGGGAATGAACACTGAAGCTTTCTTT.

This clonotype was recorded many times. The V call is TRBV3-1, the J call TRBJ2-1; D possibly corresponds to TRBD1 (5 bases). The CDR3 has 14 amino acids. Germline-derived CDR1 and CDR2 are LGHDT and YNNKEL (reference sequence). Trimming removed 0 bases at V and 12 bases at J, with 15 bases between. CDR3 protein: CASSQELRGVSQFF. The CDR3 coding sequence is TGTGCCAGCAGCCAAGAGCTAAGGGGTGTGTCGCAGTTCTTC.

This clonotype was detected only a few times. This rearrangement joins TRBV6-2 or TRBV6-3 to TRBJ1-2; no reliable D call. The V gene lost 7 bases and the J gene lost 4 bases, with 16 bases spanning the gap. The CDR3 covers 14 residues. The germline gives CDR1 MNHEY, CDR2 SVGEGT. This chain's CDR3 is CASTPRRDRYGYTF. Here the CDR3 DNA reads TGTGCCAGCACCCCACGCCGGGATCGCTATGGCTACACCTTC.

This sequence joins TRBV11-3 and TRBJ2-1, with TRBD1 identical over 8 bases. This CDR3 comprises 17 residues. J gave up 5 bases and V 0 bases, and 9 bases lay outside the gene matches. Germline lookup yields CDR1 SGHNT and CDR2 YENEEA. The CDR3 region is CASSLEGPGGPNNEQFF. In nucleotides, the CDR3 is TGTGCCAGCAGCTTAGAGGGGCCAGGGGGCCCAAACAATGAGCAGTTCTTC.

The chain recombines TRBV7-3 with TRBJ2-2; maybe TRBD2 (6 bases). In germline, CDR1 is SGHTA, CDR2 FQGTGA. Trimming removed 2 bases at V and 0 bases at J, with 7 bases between. The CDR3 is 15 amino acids. CDR3 in amino acids: CASSLVAANTGELFF. The CDR3 coding sequence is TGTGCCAGCAGCTTAGTAGCGGCGAACACCGGGGAGCTGTTTTTT.

This clonotype came up many times. The rearrangement links TRBV19 to TRBJ2-1; 12 bases map to TRBD2. V lost 1 base, J lost 3 bases, and 4 bases stayed unmatched. The CDR3 is 17 amino acids. Germline CDR1 LNHDA, CDR2 SQIVND (reference sequence). The CDR3 DNA reads TGTGCCAGTAGTATAGGACTAGCGGGAGAGTTCTACAATGAGCAGTTCTTC. Translated: CASSIGLAGEFYNEQFF.

As regards this clonotype: With a much larger clone just one base away, this may be a read error. The rearrangement uses TRBV7-9 and TRBJ2-7; perhaps TRBD2 as D (5 bases). The CDR3 runs to 15 residues. Germline V gives CDR1 SEHNR, CDR2 FQNEAQ (reference sequence). The CDR3 coding sequence is TGTGTCAGCAGCTTAGTGAGCGGCCAACCCTACGAGCAGTACTTC. It encodes CVSSLVSGQPYEQYF.

This clonotype was counted ten times or more. The chain combines TRBV2 with TRBJ1-4; D gene uncertain. Germline loops: CDR1 SNHLY, CDR2 FYNNEI. V was cut by 7 bases and J by 8 bases, with 17 bases left in between. The CDR3 consists of 14 residues. The CDR3 DNA is TGTGCCAGCATCCGTTTTGGGGAGGACGAAAAACTGTTTTTT. Translation gives CASIRFGEDEKLFF.

This clonotype was seen repeatedly, ten times or more. J is TRBJ1-1 and V is TRBV28, with 8 bases matching TRBD1. V lost 5 bases to trimming and J lost 1 base; unmatched junction nucleotides: 3. Germline V gives CDR1 MDHEN, CDR2 SYDVKM. The length of the CDR3 is 14 residues. In nucleotides, the CDR3 is TGTGCCAGCAGTCCAGGGGGCCGGAACACTGAAGCTTTCTTT. The encoded protein is CASSPGGRNTEAFF.

CDR3 residues: CASSLASSTFHNEQFF. CDR3 DNA sequence: TGTGCCAGCTCCCTAGCTAGCAGCACCTTTCACAATGAGCAGTTCTTC. This sequence joins TRBV18 and TRBJ2-1; D might be TRBD2 (5 bases). V shed 6 bases and J shed 5 bases, with 20 bases lying between them. Germline V gene data show CDR1 as KGHSH and CDR2 as LQKENI. The CDR3 is made up of 16 amino acids.

There are many counts of this clonotype. This sequence joins TRBV30 and TRBJ1-1; D is unresolved. V was pared by 4 bases and J by 9 bases, with 15 bases between. Germline CDR1 is GTSNPN and CDR2 is SVGIG (reference sequence). This CDR3 region has 12 residues. DNA for the CDR3: TGTGCCTGGACCCCCGCGGGCGCTAAAGCTTTCTTT. It specifies CAWTPAGAKAFF.

This sequence joins TRBV28 and TRBJ2-5; TRBD2 aligns across 13 bases. Looked up from germline, CDR1 is MDHEN and CDR2 is SYDVKM. The V and J ends lost 5 bases and 5 bases, in that order; junction bases with no gene match: 8. This CDR3 contains 16 residues. The CDR3 protein is CASSTGLAGVWETQYF. The CDR3 region has the DNA TGTGCCAGCAGTACAGGACTAGCGGGAGTGTGGGAGACCCAGTACTTC.

This clonotype was observed at least ten times. The chain has TRBV5-6 and TRBJ2-7; 10 positions agree with TRBD1. CDR3 length: 15 residues. V lost 4 bases to trimming and J lost 2 bases; unmatched junction nucleotides: 6. CDR1 SGHDT and CDR2 YYEEEE come from the germline V gene. CDR3 sequence (DNA): TGTGCCAGCAGCATAAGACAGGGGGCTGCCTACGAGCAGTACTTC. Translation: CASSIRQGAAYEQYF.

CDR3 nucleotide sequence: TGTGCCAGCCGCGAGGGGCGGATGGATACGCAGTATTTT. Amino acid sequence: CASREGRMDTQYF. The chain uses TRBV13 and TRBJ2-3; D is possibly TRBD1 or TRBD2 (5 bases each). CDR3 length: 13 amino acids. V was pared by 8 bases and J by 6 bases, with 15 bases between. Germline V CDR1 and CDR2: PRHDT, FYEKMQ (reference sequence).

The chain links TRBV5-5 to TRBJ2-1; 12 bases align to TRBD2. Germline V gives CDR1 SGHKS, CDR2 YYEKEE (reference sequence). Trimming at V came to 4 bases and at J to 5 bases, leaving 4 bases not matched to a gene. The CDR3 is 15 residues long. CDR3 protein: CASSRLAGGDNEQFF. The CDR3 region has the DNA TGTGCCAGCAGCCGGCTAGCGGGAGGGGACAATGAGCAGTTCTTC. The whole variable domain, remainder taken from reference TRBV5-5 and TRBJ2-1, is DAGVTQSPTHLIKTRGQQVTLRCSPISGHKSVSWYQQVLGQGPQFIFQYYEKEERGRGNFPDRFSARQFPNYSSELNVNALLLGDSALYLCASSRLAGGDNEQFFGPGTRLTVL.

This clonotype was detected a few times. This chain joins TRBV4-2 and TRBJ1-2; D is possibly TRBD1 (6 bases). Per germline, CDR1 LGHNA and CDR2 YNFKEQ. Trimming pared 0 bases from V and 4 bases from J, leaving 15 bases between. This CDR3 has 16 residues. The CDR3 spells CASSQDGGGLSYGYTF. The CDR3 DNA reads TGTGCCAGCAGCCAAGATGGAGGGGGTCTCTCCTATGGCTACACCTTC.

In this sample, this clonotype turned up many times. V gene TRBV12-3 or TRBV12-4 combines with J gene TRBJ1-2; the D is unclear. This CDR3 comprises 13 residues. V shed 6 bases and J shed 4 bases, with 12 bases lying between them. The CDR3 spells CASSPVQAYGYTF. For the CDR3, the DNA is TGTGCCAGCAGCCCTGTGCAGGCCTATGGCTACACCTTC.

This chain connects TRBV28 to TRBJ1-1; 9 bases line up with TRBD1. Germline loops: CDR1 MDHEN, CDR2 SYDVKM. The trim removed 7 bases at V and 0 bases at J, leaving 6 bases unmatched. The CDR3 consists of 15 residues. The CDR3 DNA reads as TGTGCCAGCAACCCCGGGACAGGGTTGAACACTGAAGCTTTCTTT. Protein sequence: CASNPGTGLNTEAFF.

This clonotype was recorded many times. The V and J genes are TRBV11-3 and TRBJ2-5; 8 nucleotides agree with TRBD1. Germline V CDR1 and CDR2: SGHNT, YENEEA. V was clipped by 0 bases and J by 13 bases; unmatched bases: 7. The CDR3 is 13 amino acids. CDR3 residues: CASSLDPGTGVYF. CDR3 DNA: TGTGCCAGCAGCTTAGATCCCGGGACAGGAGTGTACTTC.

The table lists this clonotype with a count of one. Just one base apart from a much larger clone, this may be a read error. V usage is TRBV2 and J usage is TRBJ2-7, with D possibly matching TRBD2 (5 bases). The CDR3 has 12 amino acids. Germline CDR1 reads SNHLY; CDR2 reads FYNNEI. V dropped 7 bases and J dropped 3 bases, with 10 bases sitting between them. The CDR3 bases are TGTGCCAGCACCGCGGGCAGCTACGAGCAGTACTTC. Residues: CASTAGSYEQYF. Looking up the rest from reference TRBV2 and TRBJ2-7 gives the full variable domain: EPEVTQTPSHQVTQMGQEVILRCVPISNHLYFYWYRQILGQKVEFLVSFYNNEISEKSEIFDDQFSVERPDGSNFTLKIRSTKLEDSAMYFCASTAGSYEQYFGPGTRLTVT.

This clonotype was found many times. The chain uses TRBV20-1 and TRBJ1-1; D remains ambiguous. V was pared by 7 bases and J by 6 bases, with 18 bases between. The CDR3 consists of 13 residues. The germline gives CDR1 DFQATT, CDR2 SNEGSKA (reference sequence). CDR3 in DNA: TGCAGTGTGAGGACCGTGGGGATCGCTGAAGCTTTCTTT. It translates to CSVRTVGIAEAFF.

This clonotype occurred many times. J is TRBJ2-7 and V is TRBV11-3; D is unresolved. This CDR3 spans 15 amino acids. Germline CDR1 is SGHNT and CDR2 is YENEEA. The ends were cut back, 1 base at V and 3 bases at J, with 13 bases in the middle. The CDR3 is CASSLVSGTHYEQYF. CDR3 nucleotides: TGTGCCAGCAGCTTAGTTTCTGGAACTCACTACGAGCAGTACTTC.